These 30 T cell receptor beta chains came from one sample sequenced in a study of T cells in localized non-small cell lung cancer (dated by TCRdb to between 2020 and 2021). The library was obtained by the immunoSEQ multiplex PCR assay. Not all clones reach the TCRdb copy of this immuneACCESS table, which keeps in-frame sequences only. Checked studies attribute under half of the gap to unresolved V genes and leave the rest unexplained. The sample contains roughly 58,000 clones, roughly 80% of them found a single time. Jointly, the top ten make up roughly 5% of the sample. The sample consisted of PBMCs, taken before any cancer treatment. The receptors stem from a man aged 40 to 69 with stage II lung adenocarcinoma.

This clone was observed many times. The chain has TRBV4-2 and TRBJ1-1; tentatively, D is TRBD1 (5 bases). This CDR3 is 16 amino acids long. V gave up 4 bases and J gave up 4 bases, with 19 bases separating them. CDR1 and CDR2 from the germline V gene are LGHNA and YNFKEQ. CDR3 sequence (DNA): TGTGCCAGCAGCCTAGATGGAGGGGCCTCGAGCACTGAAGCTTTCTTT. As protein: CASSLDGGASSTEAFF.

The chain employs TRBV6-1 and TRBJ2-7; D is perhaps TRBD1 (6 bases). V was trimmed by 7 bases and J by 5 bases, leaving 12 bases between them. Germline CDR1 reads MNHNS; CDR2 reads SASEGT. The CDR3 spans 12 residues. The CDR3 region has the DNA TGTGCCAGCAAGGGGGACCCTAACGAGCAGTACTTC. It translates to CASKGDPNEQYF.

The chain combines TRBV18 with TRBJ2-2; D not certain. V was clipped by 3 bases and J by 1 base, with 9 bases between them. This CDR3 has 15 amino acids. CDR1 and CDR2 from the germline V gene are KGHSH and LQKENI. Here the CDR3 reads CASSPQYQNTGELFF. The CDR3 DNA reads TGTGCCAGCTCACCCCAGTACCAGAACACCGGGGAGCTGTTTTTT. Supplemented by reference TRBV18 and TRBJ2-2, the full variable domain reads NAGVMQNPRHLVRRRGQEARLRCSPMKGHSHVYWYRQLPEEGLKFMVYLQKENIIDESGMPKERFSAEFPKEGPSILRIQQVVRGDSAAYFCASSPQYQNTGELFFGEGSRLTVL.

V gene TRBV19 combines with J gene TRBJ2-1; D is possibly TRBD2 (5 bases). The CDR3 totals 16 residues. Trimming took 5 bases from V and 0 from J, leaving 14 bases between them. Germline loops: CDR1 LNHDA, CDR2 SQIVND (reference sequence). The CDR3 loop is CASSATTLSSYNEQFF. The CDR3 bases are TGTGCCAGTAGTGCGACTACTCTGAGCTCCTACAATGAGCAGTTCTTC.

The chain joins TRBV14 to TRBJ2-5, with 7 nucleotides matching TRBD2. Trimming cost V 4 bases and J 5 bases; bases outside gene matches: 4. Germline CDR1 and CDR2: SGHDN and FVKESK. The CDR3 sequence is 13 residues long. CDR3 sequence: CASSPRRGETQYF. The CDR3 region has the DNA TGTGCCAGCAGCCCCAGGCGGGGGGAGACCCAGTACTTC.

The rearrangement links TRBV18 to TRBJ2-3; the match to TRBD2 covers 9 bases. The CDR3 is made up of 17 amino acids. J was trimmed by 4 bases and V by 6 bases; bases with no gene match: 14. Germline assignment: CDR1 KGHSH and CDR2 LQKENI. The CDR3 protein is CASSTGRREGRPDTQYF. The CDR3 bases are TGTGCCAGCTCCACGGGCAGGCGGGAGGGCCGACCAGATACGCAGTATTTT.

This clone is a singleton in its sample. The chain uses TRBV6-5 and TRBJ2-2; 8 nucleotides match TRBD1. The CDR3 runs to 15 residues. The junction had 7 bases not matched to a gene; V was cut back by 6 bases and J by 4 bases. The germline V gene encodes CDR1 MNHEY and CDR2 SVGAGI. The CDR3 DNA reads TGTGCCAGCAGCAAGGACAGGGTGAGCACCGGGGAGCTGTTTTTT. Residues: CASSKDRVSTGELFF.

The V and J genes are TRBV9 and TRBJ1-3, with D unresolved. Per germline, CDR1 SGDLS and CDR2 YYNGEE. The CDR3 covers 16 residues. Trimming removed 2 bases from V and 4 bases from J, with 16 bases in between. CDR3 bases: TGTGCCAGCAGCGTGGCCTACGGGGAGGTGGGAAACACCATATATTTT. It yields the protein CASSVAYGEVGNTIYF. The variable domain in full, with the rest retrieved from reference TRBV9 and TRBJ1-3, is DSGVTQTPKHLITATGQRVTLRCSPRSGDLSVYWYQQSLDQGLQFLIQYYNGEERAKGNILERFSAQQFPDLHSELNLSSLELGDSALYFCASSVAYGEVGNTIYFGEGSWLTVV.

This clone has only a few counts. The chain links TRBV7-2 to TRBJ2-7; D is undetermined. Per germline, CDR1 SGHTA and CDR2 FQGNSA. Trimming removed 2 bases at V and 3 bases at J, with 11 bases between. CDR3 length equals 14 residues. CDR3: CASSLSRLVYEQYF. The CDR3 DNA follows: TGTGCCAGCAGCTTAAGTCGACTCGTCTACGAGCAGTACTTC.

The V gene is TRBV25-1, the J gene TRBJ2-5; D is tentatively TRBD1 or TRBD2 (5 bases each). This CDR3 comprises 13 residues. V gave up 4 bases and J gave up 1 base, with 7 bases separating them. Germline V gene data show CDR1 as MGHDK and CDR2 as SYGVNS. CDR3 nucleotide sequence: TGTGCCAGCAGTGCCGGGACCCAAGAGACCCAGTACTTC. It translates to CASSAGTQETQYF.

This chain links TRBV7-2 with TRBJ1-3, with TRBD1 matching over 8 bases. V was pared by 6 bases and J by 0 bases, with 7 bases of the junction left unmatched. The V gene's germline CDR1 is SGHTA and CDR2 FQGNSA. The CDR3 contains 16 residues. The CDR3 DNA is TGTGCCAGCAGTCCAGGGGGCACCAGCTCTGGAAACACCATATATTTT. This gives the protein CASSPGGTSSGNTIYF.

This clone was counted only a few times. A junction end diverges from the germline sequence, so it may reflect a read error. This rearrangement joins TRBV27 to TRBJ1-1; D call uncertain. The CDR3 is 12 residues long. Germline V gives CDR1 MNHEY, CDR2 SMNVEV (reference sequence). The DNA of the CDR3 is TGTGCCAGCAGTTTCTCGGACGGACGGTTTTCTTTT. Protein: CASSFSDGRFSF.

This chain links TRBV19 with TRBJ2-7, with D perhaps TRBD1 (6 bases). With 4 bases removed from V and 6 bases from J, the gap between germline ends came to 10 bases. The CDR3 consists of 12 residues. The germline V gene has CDR1 LNHDA and CDR2 SQIVND (reference sequence). This CDR3 reads CASSTQGSEQYF. DNA of the CDR3: TGTGCCAGTAGTACACAGGGTAGCGAGCAGTACTTC. The full variable domain, completed using reference TRBV19 and TRBJ2-7, is DGGITQSPKYLFRKEGQNVTLSCEQNLNHDAMYWYRQDPGQGLRLIYYSQIVNDFQKGDIAEGYSVSREKKESFPLTVTSAQKNPTAFYLCASSTQGSEQYFGPGTRLTVT.

A few counts support this clone. As DNA, the CDR3 is TGTGCCAGTACTTCGAACCCGGGATTGGGGGACAATGAGCAGTTCTTC. It codes for CASTSNPGLGDNEQFF. The chain joins TRBV25-1 to TRBJ2-1, with D perhaps given as TRBD1 or TRBD2 (5 bases each). Trimming took 9 bases from V and 5 from J, leaving 23 bases between them. This CDR3 region has 16 residues. Germline V CDR1 and CDR2: MGHDK, SYGVNS.

This clone came up a few times. The chain has TRBV19 and TRBJ2-7; D is uncertain. Germline CDR1 reads LNHDA; CDR2 reads SQIVND (reference sequence). V was shortened by 5 bases and J by 3 bases, with 8 bases between the two germline ends. This CDR3 region has 12 residues. The chain's CDR3 is CASSGRFYEQYF. The CDR3, as DNA: TGTGCCAGTAGTGGGCGATTCTACGAGCAGTACTTC.

The chain combines TRBV9 with TRBJ2-2, with 12 bases fitting TRBD2. This CDR3 comprises 18 residues. V lost 0 bases to trimming and J lost 5 bases; unmatched junction nucleotides: 8. Germline assignment: CDR1 SGDLS and CDR2 YYNGEE. This CDR3 is CASSVGRLAGVWTGELFF. DNA of the CDR3: TGTGCCAGCAGCGTAGGGAGACTAGCGGGAGTGTGGACCGGGGAGCTGTTTTTT.

A single count supports this clone. The V and J genes are TRBV2 and TRBJ1-2; D is unclear. CDR1 is SNHLY, CDR2 FYNNEI, per germline. This CDR3 has 12 amino acids. V shed 2 bases and J shed 8 bases, with 9 bases lying between them. CDR3 nucleotide sequence: TGTGCCAGCAGTGAAAGCTCCCGGGGCTACACCTTC. Protein product: CASSESSRGYTF.

This chain links TRBV18 with TRBJ1-5; D not resolved. The V end was cut by 6 bases, the J end by 5 bases, with 11 bases between. Germline CDR1 reads KGHSH; CDR2 reads LQKENI. This CDR3 has 13 amino acids. DNA for the CDR3: TGTGCCAGCTCTAATCAAAGGGATCAGCCCCAGCATTTT. Amino acids: CASSNQRDQPQHF.

The genes are TRBV19 and TRBJ2-4; D tentatively fits TRBD1 or TRBD2 (5 bases each). The CDR3 covers 14 residues. Deletions cut 3 bases from V and 5 bases from J, with 11 bases between. Germline V gene sequence: CDR1 LNHDA, CDR2 SQIVND (reference sequence). The DNA for the CDR3 is TGTGCCAGTAGTATTGAGGGACCTCAAAACATTCAGTACTTC. Encoded protein: CASSIEGPQNIQYF.

The J gene is TRBJ2-1, the V gene TRBV10-3; D is unclear. The ends were cut back, 3 bases at V and 3 bases at J, with 3 bases in the middle. Germline-derived CDR1 and CDR2 are ENHRY and SYGVKD. The CDR3 has 12 amino acids. This CDR3 reads CAISDDYNEQFF. The CDR3 coding sequence is TGTGCCATCAGTGACGACTACAATGAGCAGTTCTTC.

V is TRBV29-1 and J is TRBJ2-7; a weak D match, TRBD2 (5 bases). This CDR3 is built from 14 residues. Germline V gene data show CDR1 as SQVTM and CDR2 as ANQGSEA. Trimming took 4 bases from V and 2 from J, leaving 15 bases between them. The CDR3 nucleotides are TGCAGCGTTGGGATGCTAGCCCAGACCTACGAGCAGTACTTC. It specifies CSVGMLAQTYEQYF.

The chain recombines TRBV9 with TRBJ1-3; possibly TRBD1 for D (6 bases). Trimming left V 3 bases short and J 0 bases short, with 13 bases between. The CDR3 sequence is 16 residues long. Germline values: CDR1 SGDLS, CDR2 YYNGEE. The CDR3 coding sequence is TGTGCCAGCAGCGCCGGGACACTGCTCTCTGGAAACACCATATATTTT. Translating gives CASSAGTLLSGNTIYF.

The chain carries TRBV7-2 and TRBJ1-5; tentatively, D is TRBD1 (5 bases). This CDR3 comprises 15 residues. From germline, CDR1 is SGHTA and CDR2 FQGNSA. Trimming stripped 1 base from V and 3 bases from J, with 10 bases between. CDR3 region: CASSLVPGNNQPQHF. CDR3 in DNA: TGTGCCAGCAGCTTAGTCCCAGGGAACAATCAGCCCCAGCATTTT. The full variable domain, completed using reference TRBV7-2 and TRBJ1-5, is GAGVSQSPSNKVTEKGKDVELRCDPISGHTALYWYRQSLGQGLEFLIYFQGNSAPDKSGLPSDRFSAERTGGSVSTLTIQRTQQEDSAVYLCASSLVPGNNQPQHFGDGTRLSIL.

The rearrangement links TRBV6-1 to TRBJ1-3, with TRBD1 matching 7 bases. The CDR3 extends over 14 amino acids. Germline values: CDR1 MNHNS, CDR2 SASEGT. V shed 5 bases and J 0 bases; nucleotides not matched to a gene: 1. The CDR3 sequence: CASSRDSSGNTIYF. The CDR3 coding sequence is TGTGCCAGCAGTAGGGACAGCTCTGGAAACACCATATATTTT.

V and J are TRBV25-1 and TRBJ1-5; possibly TRBD1 for D (5 bases). V was cut by 6 bases and J by 5 bases, with 11 bases left in between. Germline CDR1 is MGHDK and CDR2 is SYGVNS. This CDR3 spans 13 amino acids. The DNA of the CDR3 is TGTGCCAGCAGAAAAGGGGAGCATCAGCCCCAGCATTTT. Translation gives CASRKGEHQPQHF.

The rearrangement joins TRBV7-2 to TRBJ2-7; 7 bases are a match to TRBD2. This CDR3 has 13 amino acids. The germline gives CDR1 SGHTA, CDR2 FQGNSA. V trimming: 5 bases; J trimming: 7 bases; junction bases outside the gene matches: 8. CDR3 sequence (DNA): TGTGCCAGCAGCCGGGGGAGGGCGGGGGAGCAGTACTTC. Translated: CASSRGRAGEQYF.

The gene calls are TRBV29-1 and TRBJ2-1; D gene unclear. Germline CDR1 is SQVTM and CDR2 is ANQGSEA. The V end lost 0 bases, the J end lost 6 bases, and 15 bases lay between the germline ends. The CDR3 extends over 15 amino acids. CDR3 in DNA: TGCAGCGTTGAAGATGGGCTAGTAGGTGGCAATGAGCAGTTCTTC. This gives the protein CSVEDGLVGGNEQFF.

The chain combines TRBV9 with TRBJ2-7; D gene ambiguous. The CDR3 contains 13 residues. Germline CDR1 reads SGDLS; CDR2 reads YYNGEE. Deletions cut 4 bases from V and 2 bases from J, with 10 bases between. CDR3 coding DNA: TGTGCCAGCAGCTCCGACACCGCCTACGAGCAGTACTTC. It encodes CASSSDTAYEQYF. Using reference TRBV9 and TRBJ2-7 for the parts outside the CDR3, the full variable domain is DSGVTQTPKHLITATGQRVTLRCSPRSGDLSVYWYQQSLDQGLQFLIQYYNGEERAKGNILERFSAQQFPDLHSELNLSSLELGDSALYFCASSSDTAYEQYFGPGTRLTVT.

CDR3 loop: CASGTGGSTEAFF. The CDR3 region has the DNA TGTGCTAGTGGAACAGGGGGGAGCACTGAAGCTTTCTTT. The J gene is TRBJ1-1, the V gene TRBV12-5; 8 nucleotides line up with TRBD1. Germline V lookup: CDR1 LGHNT, CDR2 FRNRAP. Trimming took 6 bases from V and 4 from J; bases not matched to a gene: 4. This CDR3 region has 13 residues. Full variable domain (rest looked up from reference TRBV12-5 and TRBJ1-1): DARVTQTPRHKVTEMGQEVTMRCQPILGHNTVFWYRQTMMQGLELLAYFRNRAPLDDSGMPKDRFSAEMPDATLATLKIQPSEPRDSAVYFCASGTGGSTEAFFGQGTRLTVV.

CDR3 loop: CASSRLGAGALQGGYTF. In nucleotides, the CDR3 is TGTGCCAGCAGCCGCCTCGGGGCAGGGGCCCTCCAGGGTGGCTACACCTTC. The rearrangement uses TRBV7-9 and TRBJ1-2; perhaps TRBD1 as D (6 bases). The CDR3 loop spans 17 amino acids. The ends were cut back, 5 bases at V and 7 bases at J, with 26 bases in the middle. In germline, CDR1 is SEHNR, CDR2 FQNEAQ (reference sequence).